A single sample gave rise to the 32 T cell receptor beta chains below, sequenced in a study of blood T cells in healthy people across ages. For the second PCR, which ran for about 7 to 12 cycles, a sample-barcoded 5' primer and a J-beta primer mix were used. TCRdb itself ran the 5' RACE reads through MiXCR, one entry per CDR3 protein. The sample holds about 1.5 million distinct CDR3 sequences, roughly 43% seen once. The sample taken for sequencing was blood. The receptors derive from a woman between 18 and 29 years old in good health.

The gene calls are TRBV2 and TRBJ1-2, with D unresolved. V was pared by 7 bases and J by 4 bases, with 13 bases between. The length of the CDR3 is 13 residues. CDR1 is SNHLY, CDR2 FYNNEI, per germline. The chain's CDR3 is CASTAQLFYGYTF. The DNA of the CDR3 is TGTGCCAGCACCGCACAGCTTTTCTATGGCTACACCTTC.

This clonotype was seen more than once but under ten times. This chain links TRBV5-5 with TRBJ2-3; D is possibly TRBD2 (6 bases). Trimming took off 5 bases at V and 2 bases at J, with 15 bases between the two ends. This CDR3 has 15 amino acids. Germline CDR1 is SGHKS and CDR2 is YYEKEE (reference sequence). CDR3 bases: TGTGCCAGCAGACCCTTCGGAGGGAACACAGATACGCAGTATTTT. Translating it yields CASRPFGGNTDTQYF.

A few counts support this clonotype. CDR3 residues: CASSLAVAGGPVKNIQYF. The CDR3 region has the DNA TGTGCCAGCAGCTTAGCGGTAGCGGGAGGGCCCGTCAAAAACATTCAGTACTTC. The chain uses TRBV7-8 and TRBJ2-4; 11 bases are shared with TRBD2. The V segment lost 0 bases and the J segment 3 bases; nucleotides outside the gene matches: 7. The germline V gene has CDR1 SGHVS and CDR2 FQNEAQ. This CDR3 region has 18 residues.

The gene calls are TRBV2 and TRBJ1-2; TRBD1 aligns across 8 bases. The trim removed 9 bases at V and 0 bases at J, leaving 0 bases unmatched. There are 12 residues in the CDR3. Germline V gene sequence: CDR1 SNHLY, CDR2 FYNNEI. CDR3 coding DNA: TGTGCCAGGGACAGGGCTAACTATGGCTACACCTTC. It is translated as CARDRANYGYTF.

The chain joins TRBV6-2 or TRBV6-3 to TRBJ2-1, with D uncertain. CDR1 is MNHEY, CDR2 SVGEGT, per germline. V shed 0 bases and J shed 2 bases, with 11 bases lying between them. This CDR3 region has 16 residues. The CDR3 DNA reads TGTGCCAGCAGTTACTCGTCAGCCCGTACCTACAATGAGCAGTTCTTC. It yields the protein CASSYSSARTYNEQFF.

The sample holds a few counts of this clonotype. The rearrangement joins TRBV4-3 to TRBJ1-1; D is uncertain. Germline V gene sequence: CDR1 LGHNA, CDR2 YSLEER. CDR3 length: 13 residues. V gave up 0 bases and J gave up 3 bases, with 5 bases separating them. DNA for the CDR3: TGCGCCAGCAGCCAAGATTCATACACTGAAGCTTTCTTT. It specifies CASSQDSYTEAFF.

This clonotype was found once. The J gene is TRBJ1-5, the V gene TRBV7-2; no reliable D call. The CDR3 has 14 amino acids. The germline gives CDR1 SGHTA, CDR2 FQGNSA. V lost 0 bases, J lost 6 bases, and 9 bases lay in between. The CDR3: CASSLADSGQPQHF. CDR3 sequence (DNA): TGTGCCAGCAGCTTAGCGGATTCGGGTCAGCCCCAGCATTTT.

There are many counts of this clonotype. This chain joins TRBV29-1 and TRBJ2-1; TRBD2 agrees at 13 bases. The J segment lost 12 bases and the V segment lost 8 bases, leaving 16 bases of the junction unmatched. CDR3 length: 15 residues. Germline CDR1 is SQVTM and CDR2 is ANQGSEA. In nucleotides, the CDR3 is TGCAGCCTCAACGTGGGGACTAGCGGGATTGAGATGCAGTTCTTC. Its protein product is CSLNVGTSGIEMQFF.

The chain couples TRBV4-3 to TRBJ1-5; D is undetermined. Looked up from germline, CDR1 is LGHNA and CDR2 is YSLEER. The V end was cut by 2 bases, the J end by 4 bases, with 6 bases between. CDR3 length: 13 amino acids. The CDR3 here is CASSQWHNQPQHF. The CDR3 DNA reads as TGCGCCAGCAGCCAATGGCATAATCAGCCCCAGCATTTT.

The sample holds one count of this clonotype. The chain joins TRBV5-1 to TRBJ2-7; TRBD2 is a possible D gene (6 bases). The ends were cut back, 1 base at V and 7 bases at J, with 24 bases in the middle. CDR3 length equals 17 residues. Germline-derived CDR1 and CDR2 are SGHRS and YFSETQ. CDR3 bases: TGCGCCAGCAGCTTGCCCAGACGGGGGACGGATGGGCATGAGCAGTACTTC. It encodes CASSLPRRGTDGHEQYF.

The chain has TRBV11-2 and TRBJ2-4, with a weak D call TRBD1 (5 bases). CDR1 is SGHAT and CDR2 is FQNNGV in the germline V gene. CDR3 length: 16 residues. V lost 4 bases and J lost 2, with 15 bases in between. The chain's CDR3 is CASSYYRSLTKNIQYF. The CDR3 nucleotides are TGTGCCAGCAGCTACTACAGGTCCCTAACCAAAAACATTCAGTACTTC. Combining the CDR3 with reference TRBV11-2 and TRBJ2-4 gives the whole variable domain EAGVAQSPRYKIIEKRQSVAFWCNPISGHATLYWYQQILGQGPKLLIQFQNNGVVDDSQLPKDRFSAERLKGVDSTLKIQPAKLEDSAVYLCASSYYRSLTKNIQYFGAGTRLSVL.

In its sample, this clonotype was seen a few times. For the CDR3, the DNA is TGTGCCAGCAGACCAGTAGCGGGAGGGACCTACGAGCAGTACTTC. It specifies CASRPVAGGTYEQYF. The J gene is TRBJ2-7, the V gene TRBV27; 11 bases line up with TRBD2. With V trimmed by 6 bases and J by 2 bases, 6 bases remained unmatched. CDR1 is MNHEY and CDR2 is SMNVEV in the germline V gene (reference sequence). The CDR3 has 15 residues.

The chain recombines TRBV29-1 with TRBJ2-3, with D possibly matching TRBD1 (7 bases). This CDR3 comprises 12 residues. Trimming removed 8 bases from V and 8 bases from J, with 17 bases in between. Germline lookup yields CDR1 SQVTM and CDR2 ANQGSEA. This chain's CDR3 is CSSYRGGGTQYF. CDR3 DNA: TGCAGCTCTTACAGGGGAGGAGGTACGCAGTATTTT.

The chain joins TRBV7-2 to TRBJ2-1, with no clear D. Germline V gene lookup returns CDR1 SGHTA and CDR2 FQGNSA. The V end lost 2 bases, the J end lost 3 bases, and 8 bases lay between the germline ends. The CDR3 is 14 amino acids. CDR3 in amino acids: CASSLPPVYNEQFF. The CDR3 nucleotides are TGTGCCAGCAGCTTACCCCCAGTCTACAATGAGCAGTTCTTC.

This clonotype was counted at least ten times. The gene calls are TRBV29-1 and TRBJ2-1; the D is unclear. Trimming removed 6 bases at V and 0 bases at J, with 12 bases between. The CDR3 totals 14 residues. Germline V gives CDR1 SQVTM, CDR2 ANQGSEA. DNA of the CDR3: TGCAGCGTGGCCGGACCCAGCTCCTACAATGAGCAGTTCTTC. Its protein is CSVAGPSSYNEQFF.

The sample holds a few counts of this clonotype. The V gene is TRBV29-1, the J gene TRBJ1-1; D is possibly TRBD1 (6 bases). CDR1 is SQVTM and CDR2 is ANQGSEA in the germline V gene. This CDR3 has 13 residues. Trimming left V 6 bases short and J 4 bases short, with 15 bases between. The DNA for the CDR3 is TGCAGCGTCGTAGGGGGGCTAGGCACTGAAGCTTTCTTT. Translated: CSVVGGLGTEAFF.

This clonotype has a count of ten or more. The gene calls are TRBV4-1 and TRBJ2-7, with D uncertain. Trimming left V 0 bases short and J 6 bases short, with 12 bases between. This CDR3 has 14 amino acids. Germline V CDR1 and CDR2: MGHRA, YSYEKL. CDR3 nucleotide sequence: TGCGCCAGCAGCCAAGAAGGCACAGCCGTCGAGCAGTACTTC. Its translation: CASSQEGTAVEQYF.

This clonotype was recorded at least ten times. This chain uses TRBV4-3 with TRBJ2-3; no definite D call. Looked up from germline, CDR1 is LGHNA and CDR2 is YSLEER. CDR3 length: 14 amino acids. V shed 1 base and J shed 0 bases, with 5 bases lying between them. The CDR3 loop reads CASSQAASTDTQYF. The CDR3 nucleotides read TGCGCCAGCAGCCAAGCGGCTAGCACAGATACGCAGTATTTT.

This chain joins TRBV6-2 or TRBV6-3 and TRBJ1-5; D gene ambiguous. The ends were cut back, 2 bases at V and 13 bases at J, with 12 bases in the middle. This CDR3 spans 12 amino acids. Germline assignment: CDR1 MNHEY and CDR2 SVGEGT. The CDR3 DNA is TGTGCCAGCAGTTACCGGTGGGATCATCAGCATTTT. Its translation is CASSYRWDHQHF.

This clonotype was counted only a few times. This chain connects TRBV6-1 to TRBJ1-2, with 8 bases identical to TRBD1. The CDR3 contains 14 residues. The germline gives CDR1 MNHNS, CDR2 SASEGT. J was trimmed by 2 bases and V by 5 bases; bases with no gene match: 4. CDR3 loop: CASSIGQGNYGYTF. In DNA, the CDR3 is TGTGCCAGCAGTATAGGACAGGGCAACTATGGCTACACCTTC.

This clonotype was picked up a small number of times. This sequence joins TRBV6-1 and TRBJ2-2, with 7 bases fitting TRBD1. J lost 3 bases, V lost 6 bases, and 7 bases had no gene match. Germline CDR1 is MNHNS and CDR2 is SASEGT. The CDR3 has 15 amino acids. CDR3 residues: CASSRQGGDTGELFF. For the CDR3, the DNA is TGTGCCAGCAGCCGACAGGGTGGGGACACCGGGGAGCTGTTTTTT.

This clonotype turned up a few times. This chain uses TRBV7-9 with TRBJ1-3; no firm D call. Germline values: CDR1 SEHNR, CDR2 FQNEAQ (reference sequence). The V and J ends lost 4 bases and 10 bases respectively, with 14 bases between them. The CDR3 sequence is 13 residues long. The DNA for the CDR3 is TGTGCCAGCAGCTCGGGAGGTGCTGGAACCATATATTTT. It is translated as CASSSGGAGTIYF.

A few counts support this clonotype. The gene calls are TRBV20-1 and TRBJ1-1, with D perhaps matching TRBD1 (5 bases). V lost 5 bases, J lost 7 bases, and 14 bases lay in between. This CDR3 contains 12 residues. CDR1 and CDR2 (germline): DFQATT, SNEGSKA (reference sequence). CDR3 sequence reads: CSALRGRGEAFF. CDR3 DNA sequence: TGCAGTGCTTTACGGGGGAGGGGTGAAGCTTTCTTT.

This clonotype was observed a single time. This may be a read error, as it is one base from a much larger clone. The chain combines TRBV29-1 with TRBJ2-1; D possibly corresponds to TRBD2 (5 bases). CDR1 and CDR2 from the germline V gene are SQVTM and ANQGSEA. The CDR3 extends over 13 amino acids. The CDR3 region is CGVGLYSYNEQFF. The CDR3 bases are TGCGGCGTTGGACTCTACTCCTACAATGAGCAGTTCTTC.

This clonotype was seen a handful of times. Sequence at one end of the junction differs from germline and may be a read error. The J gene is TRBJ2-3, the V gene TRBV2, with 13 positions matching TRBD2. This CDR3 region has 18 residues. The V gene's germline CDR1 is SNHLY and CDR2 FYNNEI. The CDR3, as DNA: TGTGCCAGCGGTGATTCTTACGGACTAGCGGGAGTAGCAGATACGCAGTATTTT. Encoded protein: CASGDSYGLAGVADTQYF.

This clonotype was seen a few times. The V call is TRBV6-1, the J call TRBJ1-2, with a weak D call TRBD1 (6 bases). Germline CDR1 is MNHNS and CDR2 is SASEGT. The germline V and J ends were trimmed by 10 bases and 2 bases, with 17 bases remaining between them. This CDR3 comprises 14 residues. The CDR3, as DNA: TGTGCCACCCCAAAAGGACAGATAAACTATGGCTACACCTTC. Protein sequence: CATPKGQINYGYTF.

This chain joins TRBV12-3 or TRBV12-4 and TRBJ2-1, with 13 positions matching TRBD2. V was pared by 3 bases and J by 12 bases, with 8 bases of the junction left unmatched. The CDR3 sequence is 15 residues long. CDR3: CASSFRLAGGRWQFF. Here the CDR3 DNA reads TGTGCCAGCAGTTTTCGACTAGCGGGAGGTCGGTGGCAGTTCTTC.

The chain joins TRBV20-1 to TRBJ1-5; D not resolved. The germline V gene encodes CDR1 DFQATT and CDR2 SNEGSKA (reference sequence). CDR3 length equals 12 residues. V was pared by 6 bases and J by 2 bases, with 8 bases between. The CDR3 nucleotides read TGCAGTGCCAGTTATCGCAATCAGCCCCAGCATTTT. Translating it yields CSASYRNQPQHF.

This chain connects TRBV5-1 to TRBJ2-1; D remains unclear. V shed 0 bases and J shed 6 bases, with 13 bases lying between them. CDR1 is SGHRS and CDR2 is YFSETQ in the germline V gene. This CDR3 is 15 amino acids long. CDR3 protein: CASSLDGPEVNEQFF. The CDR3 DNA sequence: TGCGCCAGCAGCTTGGATGGGCCCGAAGTCAATGAGCAGTTCTTC.

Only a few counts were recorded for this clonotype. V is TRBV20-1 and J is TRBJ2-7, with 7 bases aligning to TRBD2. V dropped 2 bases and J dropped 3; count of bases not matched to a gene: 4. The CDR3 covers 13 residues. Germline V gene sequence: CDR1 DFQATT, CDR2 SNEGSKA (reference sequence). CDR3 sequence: CSARRAGFYEQYF. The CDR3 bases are TGCAGTGCTAGACGAGCGGGGTTCTACGAGCAGTACTTC.

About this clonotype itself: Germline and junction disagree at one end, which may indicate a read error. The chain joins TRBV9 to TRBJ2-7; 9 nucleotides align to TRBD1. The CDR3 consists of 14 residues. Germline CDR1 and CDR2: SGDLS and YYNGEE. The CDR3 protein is CASGVEGQGYEQYF. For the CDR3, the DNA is TGTGCCAGCGGCGTAGAGGGACAGGGATACGAGCAGTACTTC.

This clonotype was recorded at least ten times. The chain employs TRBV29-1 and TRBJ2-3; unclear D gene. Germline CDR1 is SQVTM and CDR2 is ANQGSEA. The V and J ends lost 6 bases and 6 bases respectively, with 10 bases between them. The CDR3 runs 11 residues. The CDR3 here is CSVAFGDTQYF. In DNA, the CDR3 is TGCAGCGTGGCATTCGGGGATACGCAGTATTTT.